This T cell receptor beta chain was observed in a study of blood T cell repertoires in COVID-19. Overall study context: The United States, Italy and Spain provided the acute and convalescent COVID-19 samples. PBMCs, B-cell-depleted T cells, or T cells were the source of the cDNA or gDNA that made up the material.

Germline loops: CDR1 LNHDA, CDR2 SQIVND (reference sequence). Trimming took off 5 bases at V and 5 bases at J, with 13 bases between the two ends. CDR3 length: 15 amino acids. This clone was found a few times. Source study methods: Using reference gene primer amplification, nucleated cell counts were estimated. The protocol was immunoSEQ multiplex PCR, while the TCRdb copy is restricted to in-frame clones and leaves out a portion. Clonal size and the V and J genes are those of that table, whereas D and trimming came from the DNA. The repertoire holds approximately 150,000 clones, with 83% as singletons.

The chain employs TRBV19 and TRBJ1-6; D may be TRBD1 (6 bases). The specimen sequenced was peripheral blood. The sequence came from a woman older than 75 with acute or convalescent COVID-19. For the CDR3, the DNA is TGTGCCAGTAGTCCAAGGACAGCCAATAATTCACCCCTCCACTTT. Protein sequence: CASSPRTANNSPLHF.